The next 10 T cell receptor beta chains were all read from a single sample in a study of T cell repertoires in cytomegalovirus infection. Via MiXCR, TCRdb re-called the reads, giving one row per CDR3 protein. The sample lists about 680,000 distinct CDR3 sequences, roughly 26% seen once, with under 8.5% in the top ten. Sequencing was carried out using CD8+ T cells from PBMCs. The source is a human donor in good health (CMV status not recorded). Some clones in this sample may be carry-over from other donors' samples.

This chain connects TRBV4-2 to TRBJ1-4; D is ambiguous. Trimming took off 0 bases at V and 16 bases at J, with 18 bases between the two ends. The length of the CDR3 is 14 residues. Germline CDR1 LGHNA, CDR2 YNFKEQ. Here the CDR3 DNA reads TGTGCCAGCAGCCAAGATATGGTGAGGGTTGGTCCGTTTTTT. Its protein is CASSQDMVRVGPFF.

Remarks on this clonotype: The junction does not match germline at one end; this may be a read error. The chain combines TRBV7-6 with TRBJ1-1; 7 positions agree with TRBD1. Germline V gene sequence: CDR1 SGHVS, CDR2 FNYEAQ. The CDR3 sequence is 12 residues long. CDR3 bases: TGTGTCAGCAGCGGCGACAGGGTCGAAGCTTTCTTT. Amino acid sequence: CVSSGDRVEAFF.

This chain links TRBV20-1 with TRBJ2-2; D is ambiguous. Germline V gene lookup returns CDR1 DFQATT and CDR2 SNEGSKA (reference sequence). The CDR3 is made up of 12 amino acids. V shed 2 bases and J shed 6 bases, with 7 bases lying between them. The DNA of the CDR3 is TGCAGTGCTAGACAGGAAGCCGGGGAGCTGTTTTTT. Its translation is CSARQEAGELFF.

A few counts support this clonotype. This chain links TRBV6-5 with TRBJ2-5; TRBD2 is a possible D gene (5 bases). The ends were cut back, 4 bases at V and 2 bases at J, with 11 bases in the middle. Germline CDR1 MNHEY, CDR2 SVGAGI. CDR3 size: 14 residues. CDR3 DNA: TGTGCCAGCAGTTCCGAGACTAAGCAAGAGACCCAGTACTTC. Its protein is CASSSETKQETQYF.

This clonotype showed up many times. The CDR3 is CASSLGGGVSSYNEQFF. For the CDR3, the DNA is TGTGCCAGCAGTTTAGGCGGGGGTGTGAGCTCCTACAATGAGCAGTTCTTC. V is TRBV12-3 or TRBV12-4 and J is TRBJ2-1; 7 nucleotides align to TRBD2. V lost 1 base to trimming and J lost 0 bases; unmatched junction nucleotides: 6. CDR3 length: 17 residues.

V gene TRBV27 combines with J gene TRBJ2-5; perhaps D is TRBD1 or TRBD2 (5 bases each). CDR1 MNHEY and CDR2 SMNVEV come from the germline V gene (reference sequence). V dropped 2 bases and J dropped 2 bases, with 15 bases sitting between them. The CDR3 covers 16 residues. The CDR3 DNA follows: TGTGCCAGCAGTTTAAGCTATTGGGGGAAACAAGAGACCCAGTACTTC. It codes for CASSLSYWGKQETQYF.

As DNA, the CDR3 is TGCAGTGGTCGTGGCAATTCCTACGAGCAGTACGTC. Translating gives CSGRGNSYEQYV. V is TRBV20-1 and J is TRBJ2-7, with unresolved D. Germline V gene lookup returns CDR1 DFQATT and CDR2 SNEGSKA (reference sequence). This CDR3 has 12 residues. Trimming stripped 7 bases from V and 1 base from J, with 11 bases between.

Many counts were recorded for this clonotype. This chain links TRBV28 with TRBJ2-7; maybe TRBD1 (6 bases). The CDR3 contains 16 residues. Germline CDR1 is MDHEN and CDR2 is SYDVKM. Trimming took 5 bases from V and 9 from J, leaving 26 bases between them. This chain's CDR3 is CASSPSRDNFYEGQYV. CDR3 nucleotides: TGTGCCAGCAGTCCCTCCCGGGACAACTTTTACGAGGGGCAGTACGTC.

This clonotype was detected only a few times. The chain uses TRBV3-1 and TRBJ2-7; possibly TRBD1 for D (6 bases). CDR1 is LGHDT, CDR2 YNNKEL, per germline (reference sequence). Trimming cost V 1 base and J 2 bases, with 15 bases left between them. CDR3 size: 16 residues. The chain's CDR3 is CASSQVWTEITYEQYV. The DNA of the CDR3 is TGTGCCAGCAGCCAAGTTTGGACAGAAATAACCTACGAGCAGTACGTC.

This chain connects TRBV6-5 to TRBJ2-7; D unresolved. The CDR3 extends over 13 amino acids. CDR1 is MNHEY and CDR2 is SVGAGI in the germline V gene. Between the trimmed V and J ends, which lost 8 bases and 5 bases, there was a span of 16 bases. The CDR3 DNA sequence: TGTGCCAGCCGGCCTAGTCGTCTCCACGAGCAGTACTTC. Encoded protein: CASRPSRLHEQYF.